This T cell receptor beta chain was recovered during a study of cytomegalovirus exposure and HLA in healthy donors. The PCR used 60 Vbeta and 13 Jbeta primers. Repertoires were generated with immunoSEQ multiplex PCR, while TCRdb's copy carries only in-frame clones and drops some. The table lists around 200,000 clones, about 80% of them singletons, with 6% in the top ten. Germline-derived CDR1 and CDR2 are MRHNA and SNTAGT. This CDR3 has 15 residues. V trimming: 5 bases; J trimming: 4 bases; junction bases outside the gene matches: 4. The rearrangement links TRBV6-4 to TRBJ2-1, with TRBD2 matching over 11 bases. Material: PBMCs. The sequence was obtained from a man between 40 and 49 years old in good health and CMV-seropositive. The CDR3 bases are TGTGCCAGCAGTCGACTAGCGGGATTATACAATGAGCAGTTCTTC. Translation: CASSRLAGLYNEQFF.